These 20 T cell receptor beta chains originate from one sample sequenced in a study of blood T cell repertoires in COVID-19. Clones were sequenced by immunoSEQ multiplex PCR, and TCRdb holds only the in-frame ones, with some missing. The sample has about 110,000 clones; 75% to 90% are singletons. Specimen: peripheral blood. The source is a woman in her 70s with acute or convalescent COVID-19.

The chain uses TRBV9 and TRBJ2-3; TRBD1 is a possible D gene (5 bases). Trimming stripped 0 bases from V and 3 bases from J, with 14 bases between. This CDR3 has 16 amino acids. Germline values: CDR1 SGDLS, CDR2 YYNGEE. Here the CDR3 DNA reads TGTGCCAGCAGCGTAGAGGGCAGGGCGCTTACAGATACGCAGTATTTT. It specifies CASSVEGRALTDTQYF.

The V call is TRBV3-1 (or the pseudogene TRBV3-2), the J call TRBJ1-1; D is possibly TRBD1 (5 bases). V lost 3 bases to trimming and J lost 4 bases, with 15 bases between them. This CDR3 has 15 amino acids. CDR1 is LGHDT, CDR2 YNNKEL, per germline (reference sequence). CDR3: CASSHSGGGGTEAFF. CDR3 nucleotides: TGTGCCAGCAGCCACAGTGGCGGGGGAGGCACTGAAGCTTTCTTT.

Written as DNA, the CDR3 is TGTGCCAGCAAAGGGGGGACAGTCAGTGAGACCCAGTACTTC. This sequence encodes CASKGGTVSETQYF. This sequence joins TRBV14 and TRBJ2-5; D perhaps matches TRBD1 (7 bases). Germline CDR1 reads SGHDN; CDR2 reads FVKESK. The CDR3 has 14 residues. The V end lost 7 bases, the J end lost 5 bases, and 17 bases lay between the germline ends.

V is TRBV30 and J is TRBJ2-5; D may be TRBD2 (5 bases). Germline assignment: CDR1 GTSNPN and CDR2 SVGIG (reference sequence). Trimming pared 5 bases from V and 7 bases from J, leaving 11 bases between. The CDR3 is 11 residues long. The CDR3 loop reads CAWAGRGTQYF. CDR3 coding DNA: TGTGCCTGGGCCGGTCGGGGGACCCAGTACTTC. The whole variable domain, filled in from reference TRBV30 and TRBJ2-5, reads SQTIHQWPATLVQPVGSPLSLECTVEGTSNPNLYWYRQAAGRGLQLLFYSVGIGQISSEVPQNLSASRPQDRQFILSSKKLLLSDSGFYLCAWAGRGTQYFGPGTRLLVL.

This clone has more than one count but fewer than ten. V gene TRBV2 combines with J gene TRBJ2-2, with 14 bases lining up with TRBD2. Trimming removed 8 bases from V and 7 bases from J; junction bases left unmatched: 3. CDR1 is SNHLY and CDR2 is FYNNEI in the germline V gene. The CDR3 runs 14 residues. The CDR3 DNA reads TGTGCCAGCGGGGGACTAGCGGGAGTCGGGGAGCTGTTTTTT. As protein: CASGGLAGVGELFF. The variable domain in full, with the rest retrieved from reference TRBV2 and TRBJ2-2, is EPEVTQTPSHQVTQMGQEVILRCVPISNHLYFYWYRQILGQKVEFLVSFYNNEISEKSEIFDDQFSVERPDGSNFTLKIRSTKLEDSAMYFCASGGLAGVGELFFGEGSRLTVL.

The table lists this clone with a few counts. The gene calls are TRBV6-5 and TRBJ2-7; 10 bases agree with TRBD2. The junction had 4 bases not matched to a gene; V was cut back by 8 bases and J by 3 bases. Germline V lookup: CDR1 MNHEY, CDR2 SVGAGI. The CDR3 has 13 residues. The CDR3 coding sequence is TGTGCCAGCCCCGGACTAGCGGACTACGAGCAGTACTTC. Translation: CASPGLADYEQYF.

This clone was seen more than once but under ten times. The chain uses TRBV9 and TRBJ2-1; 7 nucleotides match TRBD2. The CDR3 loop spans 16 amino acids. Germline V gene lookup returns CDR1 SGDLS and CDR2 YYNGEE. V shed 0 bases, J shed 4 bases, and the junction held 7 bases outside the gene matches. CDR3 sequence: CASSVDWASGYNEQFF. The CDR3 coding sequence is TGTGCCAGCAGCGTAGATTGGGCTAGCGGTTACAATGAGCAGTTCTTC.

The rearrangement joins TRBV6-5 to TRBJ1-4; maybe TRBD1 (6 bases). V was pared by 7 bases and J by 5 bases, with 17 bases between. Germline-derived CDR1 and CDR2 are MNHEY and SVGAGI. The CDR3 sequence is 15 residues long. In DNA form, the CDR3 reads TGTGCCAGCATCGATACAGGGAGTTTAAATGAAAAACTGTTTTTT. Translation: CASIDTGSLNEKLFF.

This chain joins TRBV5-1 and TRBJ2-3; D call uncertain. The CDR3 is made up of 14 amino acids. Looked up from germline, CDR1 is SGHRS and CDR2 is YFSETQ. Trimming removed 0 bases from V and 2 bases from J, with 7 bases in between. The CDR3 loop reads CASSLDSDTDTQYF. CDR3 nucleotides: TGCGCCAGCAGCTTGGACAGTGACACAGATACGCAGTATTTT.

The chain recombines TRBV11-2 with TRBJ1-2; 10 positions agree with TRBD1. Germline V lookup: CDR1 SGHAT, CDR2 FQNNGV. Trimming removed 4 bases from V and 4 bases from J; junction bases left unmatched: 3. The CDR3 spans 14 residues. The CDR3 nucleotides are TGTGCCAGCAGCTCGGGACAGGGGATCTATGGCTACACCTTC. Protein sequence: CASSSGQGIYGYTF.

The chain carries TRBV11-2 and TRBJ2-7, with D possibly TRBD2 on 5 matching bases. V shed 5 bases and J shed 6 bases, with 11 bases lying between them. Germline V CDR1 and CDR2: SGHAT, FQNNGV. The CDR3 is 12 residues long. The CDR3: CASSPGVGEQYF. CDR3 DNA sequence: TGTGCCAGCAGCCCCGGGGTCGGCGAGCAGTACTTC.

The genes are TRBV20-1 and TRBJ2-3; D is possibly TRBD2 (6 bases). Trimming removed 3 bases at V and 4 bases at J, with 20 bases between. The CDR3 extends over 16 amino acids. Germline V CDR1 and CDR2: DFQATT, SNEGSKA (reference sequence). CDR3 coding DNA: TGCAGTGCTAGTTTTTGGGACTCGAAACCCCCAGATACGCAGTATTTT. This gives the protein CSASFWDSKPPDTQYF.

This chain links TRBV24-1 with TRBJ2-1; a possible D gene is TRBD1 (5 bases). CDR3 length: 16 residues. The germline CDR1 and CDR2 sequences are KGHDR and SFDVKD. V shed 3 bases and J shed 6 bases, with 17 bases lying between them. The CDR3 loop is CATSDPRVGAGNEQFF. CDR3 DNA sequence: TGTGCCACCAGTGATCCTCGGGTAGGGGCAGGCAATGAGCAGTTCTTC.

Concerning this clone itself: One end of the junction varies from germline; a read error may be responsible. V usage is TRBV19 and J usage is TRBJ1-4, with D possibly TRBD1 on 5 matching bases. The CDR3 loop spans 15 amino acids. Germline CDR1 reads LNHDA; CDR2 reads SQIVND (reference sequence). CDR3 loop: CASSVDRSTNEKLFF. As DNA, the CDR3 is TGTGCCAGTAGTGTAGACAGATCAACTAATGAAAAACTGTTTTTT.

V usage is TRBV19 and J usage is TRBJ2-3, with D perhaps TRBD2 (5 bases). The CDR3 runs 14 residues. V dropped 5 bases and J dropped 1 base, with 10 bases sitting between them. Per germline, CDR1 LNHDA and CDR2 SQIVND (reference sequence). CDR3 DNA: TGTGCCAGTAGTCTCTGGACTGGCACAGATACGCAGTATTTT. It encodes CASSLWTGTDTQYF.

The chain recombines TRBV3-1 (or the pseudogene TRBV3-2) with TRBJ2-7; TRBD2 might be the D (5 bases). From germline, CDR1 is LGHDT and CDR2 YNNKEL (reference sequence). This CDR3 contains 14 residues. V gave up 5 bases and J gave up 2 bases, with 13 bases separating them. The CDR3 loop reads CASSVFVGAYEQYF. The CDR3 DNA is TGTGCCAGCAGCGTCTTCGTGGGAGCCTACGAGCAGTACTTC.

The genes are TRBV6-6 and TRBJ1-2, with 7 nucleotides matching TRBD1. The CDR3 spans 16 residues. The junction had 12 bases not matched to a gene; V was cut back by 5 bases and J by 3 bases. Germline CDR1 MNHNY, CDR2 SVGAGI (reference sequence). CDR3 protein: CASSTSIQGPYYGYTF. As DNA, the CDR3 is TGTGCCAGCAGTACATCGATACAGGGGCCCTACTATGGCTACACCTTC.

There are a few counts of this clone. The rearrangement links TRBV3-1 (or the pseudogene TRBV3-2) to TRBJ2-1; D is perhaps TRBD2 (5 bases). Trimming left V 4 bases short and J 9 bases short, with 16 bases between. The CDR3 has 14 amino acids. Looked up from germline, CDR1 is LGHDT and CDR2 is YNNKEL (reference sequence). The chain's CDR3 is CASSPPLGFGEQFF. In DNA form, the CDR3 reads TGTGCCAGCAGCCCTCCACTAGGTTTCGGTGAGCAGTTCTTC.

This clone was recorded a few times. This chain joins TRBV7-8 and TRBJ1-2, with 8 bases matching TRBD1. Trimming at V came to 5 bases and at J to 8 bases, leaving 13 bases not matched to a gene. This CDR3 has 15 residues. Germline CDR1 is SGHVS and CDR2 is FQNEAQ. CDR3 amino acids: CASSALQAGTGGYTF. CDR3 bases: TGTGCCAGCAGCGCGTTACAAGCAGGGACAGGCGGCTACACCTTC.

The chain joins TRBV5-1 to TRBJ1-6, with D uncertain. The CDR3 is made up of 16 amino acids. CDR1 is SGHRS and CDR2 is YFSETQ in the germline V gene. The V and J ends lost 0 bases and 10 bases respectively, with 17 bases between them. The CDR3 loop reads CASSLDLNTPLSPLHF. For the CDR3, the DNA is TGCGCCAGCAGCTTGGATTTGAACACCCCATTGTCACCCCTCCACTTT.